The entry below gives a single T cell receptor beta chain sequence along with its context. The data were produced by immunoSEQ multiplex PCR, yet TCRdb's version contains in-frame clones alone and is incomplete. This table holds nearly 100,000 clones, roughly 79% found once. The sample originates from a study of blood T cell repertoires in COVID-19. For the study at large: Sites across the United States, Italy and Spain contributed samples from acute and convalescent COVID-19.

The source of this sequence is a man between 65 and 85 years old with acute or convalescent COVID-19. Sequencing was carried out using peripheral blood.

CDR3 DNA: TGTGCCAGCAATCGCGGGCGACCTAGCACAGATACGCAGTATTTT. This codes for CASNRGRPSTDTQYF. The chain links TRBV2 to TRBJ2-3; possible D gene TRBD2, 5 bases. The CDR3 is 15 residues long. Between the trimmed V and J ends, which lost 7 bases and 0 bases, there was a span of 14 bases. Germline V lookup: CDR1 SNHLY, CDR2 FYNNEI.